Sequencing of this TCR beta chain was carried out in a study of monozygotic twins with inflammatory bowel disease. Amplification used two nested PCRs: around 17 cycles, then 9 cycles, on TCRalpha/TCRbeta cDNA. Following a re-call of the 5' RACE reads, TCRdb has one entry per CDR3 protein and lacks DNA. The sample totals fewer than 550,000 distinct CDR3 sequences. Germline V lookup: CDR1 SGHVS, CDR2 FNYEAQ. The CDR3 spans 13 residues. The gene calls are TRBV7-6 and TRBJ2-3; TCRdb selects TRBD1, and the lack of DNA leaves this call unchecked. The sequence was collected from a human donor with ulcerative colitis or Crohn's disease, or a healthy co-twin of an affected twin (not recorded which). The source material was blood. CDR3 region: CASSRTGKDTQYF. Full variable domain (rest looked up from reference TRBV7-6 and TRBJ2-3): GAGVSQSPRYKVTKRGQDVALRCDPISGHVSLYWYRQALGQGPEFLTYFNYEAQQDKSGLPNDRFSAERPEGSISTLTIQRTEQRDSAMYRCASSRTGKDTQYFGPGTRLTVL.